The 30 T cell receptor beta chains presented below share a single source sample, sequenced in a study of blood T cell repertoires in COVID-19. Measured with immunoSEQ multiplex PCR; TCRdb has only the in-frame clones, and not every one. The sample lists a few hundred thousand clones; about 86% were seen once. Material for sequencing was PBMCs or T cells enriched from blood (not recorded which). These receptor sequences come from a woman between 45 and 60 years old who had recovered from COVID-19.

V and J are TRBV19 and TRBJ2-2; 9 positions agree with TRBD1. This CDR3 spans 13 amino acids. Looked up from germline, CDR1 is LNHDA and CDR2 is SQIVND (reference sequence). V was pared by 3 bases and J by 14 bases, with 7 bases of the junction left unmatched. This CDR3 reads CASSIVGQGLLFF. For the CDR3, the DNA is TGTGCCAGTAGTATTGTGGGACAGGGCCTCCTGTTTTTT.

V gene TRBV7-2 combines with J gene TRBJ2-7, with TRBD2 matching over 7 bases. Germline assignment: CDR1 SGHTA and CDR2 FQGNSA. V shed 5 bases, J shed 12 bases, and the junction held 19 bases outside the gene matches. CDR3 length equals 15 residues. This chain's CDR3 is CASSPEGLSGVGRYF. The CDR3 nucleotides read TGTGCCAGCAGCCCCGAGGGTTTGAGCGGGGTTGGGCGGTACTTC. The full variable domain, completed using reference TRBV7-2 and TRBJ2-7, is GAGVSQSPSNKVTEKGKDVELRCDPISGHTALYWYRQSLGQGLEFLIYFQGNSAPDKSGLPSDRFSAERTGGSVSTLTIQRTQQEDSAVYLCASSPEGLSGVGRYFGPGTRLTVT.

The genes are TRBV19 and TRBJ1-1; 8 bases match TRBD1. CDR1 and CDR2 from the germline V gene are LNHDA and SQIVND (reference sequence). The V and J ends lost 6 bases and 6 bases, in that order; junction bases with no gene match: 6. This CDR3 is 13 amino acids long. The CDR3 spells CASSVTGGPEAFF. CDR3 nucleotides: TGTGCCAGTAGCGTCACAGGGGGTCCTGAAGCTTTCTTT.

This sequence joins TRBV25-1 and TRBJ2-7; TRBD1 matches at 10 bases. This CDR3 has 14 residues. Germline V gene sequence: CDR1 MGHDK, CDR2 SYGVNS. V was pared by 8 bases and J by 5 bases, with 9 bases of the junction left unmatched. CDR3 protein: CASAPGTGDHEQYF. Here the CDR3 DNA reads TGTGCCAGCGCCCCCGGGACAGGGGACCACGAGCAGTACTTC.

V gene TRBV19 combines with J gene TRBJ1-2; D unclear. This CDR3 has 13 residues. V was shortened by 6 bases and J by 5 bases, with 13 bases between the two germline ends. Looked up from germline, CDR1 is LNHDA and CDR2 is SQIVND (reference sequence). In DNA form, the CDR3 reads TGTGCCAGTAGGGCAGGTTCAATTTATGGCTACACCTTC. Translation gives CASRAGSIYGYTF.

V is TRBV4-1 and J is TRBJ2-7, with D unclear. The ends were cut back, 4 bases at V and 3 bases at J, with 10 bases in the middle. Germline loops: CDR1 MGHRA, CDR2 YSYEKL. The CDR3 has 13 amino acids. The CDR3, as DNA: TGCGCCAGCAGCCTCATGTCCGGCTACGAGCAGTACTTC. Its protein is CASSLMSGYEQYF.

Regarding this clone: Other DNA variants within this sample encode the same CDR3. The chain links TRBV29-1 to TRBJ2-3; the D gene is possibly TRBD1 (6 bases). The CDR3 is 12 residues long. V dropped 3 bases and J dropped 3 bases, with 7 bases sitting between them. Germline CDR1 and CDR2: SQVTM and ANQGSEA. The CDR3: CSVDQGTDTQYF. The DNA of the CDR3 is TGCAGCGTTGATCAGGGGACAGATACGCAGTATTTT.

The V and J genes are TRBV2 and TRBJ2-2; D call uncertain. The CDR3 sequence is 14 residues long. V was shortened by 4 bases and J by 5 bases, with 11 bases between the two germline ends. The V gene's germline CDR1 is SNHLY and CDR2 FYNNEI. Written as DNA, the CDR3 is TGTGCCAGCAGTGTAAGTCAGACAACCGGGGAGCTGTTTTTT. This codes for CASSVSQTTGELFF.

This chain joins TRBV9 and TRBJ1-1; D is unclear. Trimming cost V 0 bases and J 1 base, with 13 bases left between them. The germline V gene has CDR1 SGDLS and CDR2 YYNGEE. The CDR3 is 16 amino acids. The CDR3 here is CASSVGSRGTNTEAFF. As DNA, the CDR3 is TGTGCCAGCAGCGTAGGAAGCCGGGGTACGAACACTGAAGCTTTCTTT.

This chain uses TRBV27 with TRBJ1-1, with 9 bases aligning to TRBD1. Germline V gene data show CDR1 as MNHEY and CDR2 as SMNVEV (reference sequence). The CDR3 contains 16 residues. V was pared by 6 bases and J by 1 base, with 9 bases of the junction left unmatched. The CDR3 reads CASRFRADRGNTEAFF. The CDR3 region has the DNA TGTGCCAGCAGGTTCAGGGCGGACAGGGGGAACACTGAAGCTTTCTTT.

V is TRBV7-2 and J is TRBJ2-7, with TRBD1 matching over 7 bases. This CDR3 region has 15 residues. Germline V gene sequence: CDR1 SGHTA, CDR2 FQGNSA. V lost 4 bases and J lost 6; bases outside the gene matches: 12. CDR3 in DNA: TGTGCCAGCAGCTATAGACAGGGCCTGAAGGTCGAGCAGTACTTC. Encoded protein: CASSYRQGLKVEQYF.

CDR3 coding DNA: TGTGCCTGGAGTGTACAGGGCGGGGGTCAGCCCCAGCATTTT. It is translated as CAWSVQGGGQPQHF. The chain links TRBV30 to TRBJ1-5, with D tentatively TRBD1 (6 bases). Germline CDR1 and CDR2: GTSNPN and SVGIG (reference sequence). The CDR3 sequence is 14 residues long. V was pared by 0 bases and J by 6 bases, with 12 bases between.

The J gene is TRBJ2-7, the V gene TRBV11-1, with unresolved D. Germline lookup yields CDR1 SGHAT and CDR2 FQDESV (reference sequence). Trimming stripped 5 bases from V and 4 bases from J, with 6 bases between. This CDR3 region has 11 residues. The CDR3 DNA is TGTGCCAGCAGCCACAGTTACGAGCAGTACTTC. Residues: CASSHSYEQYF.

Of note for this clone: The germline gene is not matched at one end of the junction; a read error may be the cause. V gene TRBV29-1 combines with J gene TRBJ1-1, with TRBD1 matching 8 bases. Germline V lookup: CDR1 SQVTM, CDR2 ANQGSEA. The CDR3 totals 13 residues. The CDR3 coding sequence is TGCAGCGCTGAAGACAGGGGAAACACTGAAGCTTTCTTT. Its protein product is CSAEDRGNTEAFF. The variable domain in full, with the rest retrieved from reference TRBV29-1 and TRBJ1-1, is SAVISQKPSRDICQRGTSLTIQCQVDSQVTMMFWYRQQPGQSLTLIATANQGSEATYESGFVIDKFPISRPNLTFSTLTVSNMSPEDSSIYLCSAEDRGNTEAFFGQGTRLTVV.

The J gene is TRBJ1-1, the V gene TRBV30; D is undetermined. CDR3 length: 15 residues. V lost 0 bases to trimming and J lost 0 bases, with 11 bases between them. Germline V lookup: CDR1 GTSNPN, CDR2 SVGIG (reference sequence). For the CDR3, the DNA is TGTGCCTGGAGTGTCACAGCCTTTATGAACACTGAAGCTTTCTTT. Translation: CAWSVTAFMNTEAFF. The variable domain in full, with the rest retrieved from reference TRBV30 and TRBJ1-1, is SQTIHQWPATLVQPVGSPLSLECTVEGTSNPNLYWYRQAAGRGLQLLFYSVGIGQISSEVPQNLSASRPQDRQFILSSKKLLLSDSGFYLCAWSVTAFMNTEAFFGQGTRLTVV.

The sample holds a few counts of this clone. V and J are TRBV29-1 and TRBJ1-1, with a tentative D call TRBD1 (6 bases). The CDR3 is 14 residues long. Trimming took 3 bases from V and 1 from J, leaving 12 bases between them. In germline, CDR1 is SQVTM, CDR2 ANQGSEA. The CDR3 is CSVESQGRNTEAFF. For the CDR3, the DNA is TGCAGCGTTGAGTCGCAGGGGCGGAACACTGAAGCTTTCTTT.

This chain links TRBV19 with TRBJ2-3; D unclear. The germline V gene has CDR1 LNHDA and CDR2 SQIVND (reference sequence). V lost 6 bases and J lost 2, with 15 bases in between. This CDR3 comprises 15 residues. CDR3 sequence reads: CASSATLPPTDTQYF. CDR3 DNA: TGTGCCAGTAGCGCCACATTGCCCCCCACAGATACGCAGTATTTT.

The sample holds many counts of this clone. The chain joins TRBV13 to TRBJ1-3, with unresolved D. CDR1 and CDR2 from the germline V gene are PRHDT and FYEKMQ (reference sequence). The V end was cut by 5 bases, the J end by 8 bases, with 19 bases between. The CDR3 totals 15 residues. CDR3 in amino acids: CASSPTAGQVDTIYF. CDR3 DNA: TGTGCCAGCAGCCCCACGGCGGGCCAGGTTGACACCATATATTTT.

V is TRBV5-1 and J is TRBJ2-6; TRBD1 matches 11 bases. V was clipped by 4 bases and J by 0 bases; unmatched bases: 0. The V gene's germline CDR1 is SGHRS and CDR2 YFSETQ. The CDR3 is 16 residues long. CDR3 amino acids: CASSGTGGSGANVLTF. DNA of the CDR3: TGCGCCAGCAGCGGGACAGGGGGCTCTGGGGCCAACGTCCTGACTTTC.

V gene TRBV7-2 combines with J gene TRBJ1-1; D gene unclear. Germline V gene lookup returns CDR1 SGHTA and CDR2 FQGNSA. This CDR3 contains 14 residues. Trimming left V 6 bases short and J 1 base short, with 12 bases between. DNA of the CDR3: TGTGCCAGCAGACCTGACACGACGAACACTGAAGCTTTCTTT. Its translation: CASRPDTTNTEAFF.

CDR3 DNA sequence: TGTGCCAGCAGCTTATCAGGGGGTCCCTACGAGCAGTACTTC. Its translation is CASSLSGGPYEQYF. V is TRBV5-5 and J is TRBJ2-7; TRBD1 aligns across 7 bases. The CDR3 is 14 amino acids. Germline V gives CDR1 SGHKS, CDR2 YYEKEE (reference sequence). Trimming cost V 2 bases and J 2 bases; bases outside gene matches: 4.

The V and J genes are TRBV19 and TRBJ1-2, with D maybe TRBD1 (6 bases). CDR3 length equals 14 residues. CDR1 and CDR2 (germline): LNHDA, SQIVND (reference sequence). Trimming pared 3 bases from V and 3 bases from J, leaving 11 bases between. The CDR3 is CASSIWDTYYGYTF. In DNA, the CDR3 is TGTGCCAGTAGTATTTGGGACACCTACTATGGCTACACCTTC.

This clone was observed a few times. The rearrangement joins TRBV7-9 to TRBJ2-2, with 9 positions matching TRBD1. Germline V gives CDR1 SEHNR, CDR2 FQNEAQ (reference sequence). V shed 5 bases, J shed 5 bases, and the junction held 9 bases outside the gene matches. The CDR3 is made up of 16 amino acids. CDR3 sequence reads: CASSAATGGYTGELFF. CDR3 nucleotide sequence: TGTGCCAGCAGCGCCGCTACAGGGGGCTATACCGGGGAGCTGTTTTTT. Full variable domain (missing parts from reference TRBV7-9 and TRBJ2-2): DTGVSQNPRHKITKRGQNVTFRCDPISEHNRLYWYRQTLGQGPEFLTYFQNEAQLEKSRLLSDRFSAERPKGSFSTLEIQRTEQGDSAMYLCASSAATGGYTGELFFGEGSRLTVL.

This chain joins TRBV5-1 and TRBJ1-1, with TRBD1 matching 10 bases. The CDR3 contains 15 residues. The ends lost 4 bases at V and 0 bases at J; junction bases unmatched: 3. CDR1 SGHRS and CDR2 YFSETQ come from the germline V gene. The CDR3 sequence is CASSEGQGMNTEAFF. The CDR3 DNA sequence: TGCGCCAGCAGCGAGGGACAGGGGATGAACACTGAAGCTTTCTTT.

This chain links TRBV27 with TRBJ1-2; 8 nucleotides line up with TRBD1. Trimming took 2 bases from V and 4 from J; bases not matched to a gene: 6. This CDR3 is 15 amino acids long. Germline V gene sequence: CDR1 MNHEY, CDR2 SMNVEV (reference sequence). The chain's CDR3 is CASSLETGDFYGYTF. As DNA, the CDR3 is TGTGCCAGCAGTTTAGAGACAGGGGACTTCTATGGCTACACCTTC.

V and J are TRBV6-5 and TRBJ1-1; no definite D call. The CDR3 runs 14 residues. CDR1 and CDR2 from the germline V gene are MNHEY and SVGAGI. Trimming stripped 0 bases from V and 5 bases from J, with 10 bases between. The CDR3 is CASSYSAGETEAFF. The DNA of the CDR3 is TGTGCCAGCAGTTACTCGGCGGGAGAGACTGAAGCTTTCTTT.

This chain joins TRBV9 and TRBJ2-3; possibly TRBD2 for D (7 bases). Germline V gene sequence: CDR1 SGDLS, CDR2 YYNGEE. The germline V and J ends were trimmed by 0 bases and 2 bases, with 13 bases remaining between them. This CDR3 has 16 amino acids. The DNA for the CDR3 is TGTGCCAGCAGCGTAGGGGTCGGGGGGCCCACAGATACGCAGTATTTT. Translating gives CASSVGVGGPTDTQYF.

The chain links TRBV5-1 to TRBJ1-1; D call uncertain. This CDR3 is built from 14 residues. Deletions cut 4 bases from V and 3 bases from J, with 13 bases between. Germline V lookup: CDR1 SGHRS, CDR2 YFSETQ. The CDR3 sequence is CASSIMQADTEAFF. CDR3 bases: TGCGCCAGCAGCATTATGCAGGCTGACACTGAAGCTTTCTTT.

This sequence joins TRBV27 and TRBJ2-2, with a weak D call TRBD1 (5 bases). Germline lookup yields CDR1 MNHEY and CDR2 SMNVEV (reference sequence). The V end was cut by 5 bases, the J end by 8 bases, with 24 bases between. This CDR3 contains 17 residues. In DNA, the CDR3 is TGTGCCAGCAGTAGACAAGGGCACAGGTCCTCAGAGGGGGAGCTGTTTTTT. It is translated as CASSRQGHRSSEGELFF.

The CDR3 sequence: CASSLIRSSGANVLTF. The CDR3 DNA is TGTGCCAGCAGCTTAATAAGGAGCTCTGGGGCCAACGTCCTGACTTTC. V and J are TRBV11-2 and TRBJ2-6; D ambiguous. The V end lost 2 bases, the J end lost 0 bases, and 8 bases lay between the germline ends. The CDR3 is 16 amino acids. The V gene's germline CDR1 is SGHAT and CDR2 FQNNGV.